The 5 T cell receptor beta chains below were found in one sample sequenced in a study of CD8 T cells in Susac syndrome. It was with random hexamers that about 0.45 to 1 ug RNA was reverse transcribed. TCRdb passed the immunoSEQ multiplex PCR reads through MiXCR, listing each CDR3 protein once. The sample lists some 200,000 distinct CDR3 sequences, approximately 96% occurring once. Source material: CD4+ T cells from PBMCs. These receptors came from a human donor with Susac syndrome.

The rearrangement uses TRBV19 and TRBJ1-4, with D maybe TRBD1 (5 bases). The CDR3 totals 14 residues. CDR1 and CDR2 from the germline V gene are LNHDA and SQIVND (reference sequence). V lost 5 bases, J lost 5 bases, and 12 bases lay in between. DNA of the CDR3: TGTGCCAGTAGTCCACCGACAGTGAATGAAAAACTGTTTTTT. This encodes CASSPPTVNEKLFF.

This clonotype was detected once. This chain connects TRBV18 to TRBJ2-5, with 13 positions matching TRBD2. The CDR3 is 17 amino acids. V was pared by 5 bases and J by 2 bases, with 8 bases of the junction left unmatched. Looked up from germline, CDR1 is KGHSH and CDR2 is LQKENI. The CDR3: CASSSGLAGIKQETQYF. CDR3 DNA sequence: TGTGCCAGCTCATCGGGACTAGCGGGGATTAAACAAGAGACCCAGTACTTC. Full variable domain (outside the CDR3, taken from reference TRBV18 and TRBJ2-5): NAGVMQNPRHLVRRRGQEARLRCSPMKGHSHVYWYRQLPEEGLKFMVYLQKENIIDESGMPKERFSAEFPKEGPSILRIQQVVRGDSAAYFCASSSGLAGIKQETQYFGPGTRLLVL.

V and J are TRBV20-1 and TRBJ2-3, with TRBD2 matching 12 bases. The CDR3 length is 14 residues. CDR1 is DFQATT, CDR2 SNEGSKA, per germline (reference sequence). Written as DNA, the CDR3 is TGCAGGCCTTCTAGCGGGAGGGCAAGAGATACGCAGTATTTT. Translation: CRPSSGRARDTQYF.

The chain combines TRBV7-8 with TRBJ2-3; D possibly corresponds to TRBD2 (5 bases). The CDR3 consists of 14 residues. The germline V gene encodes CDR1 SGHVS and CDR2 FQNEAQ. V was cut by 2 bases and J by 6 bases, with 12 bases left in between. The DNA of the CDR3 is TGTGCCAGCAGCTTAACACGGACTGACGATACGCAGTATTTT. Encoded protein: CASSLTRTDDTQYF.

The chain couples TRBV19 to TRBJ1-1; 8 positions match TRBD1. V shed 3 bases and J 0 bases; nucleotides not matched to a gene: 3. The CDR3 runs 15 residues. Germline V gene lookup returns CDR1 LNHDA and CDR2 SQIVND (reference sequence). CDR3 in amino acids: CASSMRDRMNTEAFF. In DNA form, the CDR3 reads TGTGCCAGTAGTATGAGGGACAGGATGAACACTGAAGCTTTCTTT. The complete variable domain, with remaining parts taken from reference TRBV19 and TRBJ1-1, reads DGGITQSPKYLFRKEGQNVTLSCEQNLNHDAMYWYRQDPGQGLRLIYYSQIVNDFQKGDIAEGYSVSREKKESFPLTVTSAQKNPTAFYLCASSMRDRMNTEAFFGQGTRLTVV.